This T cell receptor (beta chain) is drawn from a study of cytomegalovirus exposure and HLA in healthy donors. Whole-study results and caveats: TRBV6-2, TRBV6-3 and some other V segments were unresolvable in 87-base-pair reads.

Of note for this clone: Antigen: not known.

Healthy individuals who donated bone marrow served as the donors. Amplification used 60 Vbeta primers and 13 Jbeta primers. Using immunoSEQ multiplex PCR, the repertoire was profiled, and TCRdb retains in-frame clones only, with some absent. The sample records over 100,000 clones, approximately 76% being singletons. V lost 5 bases to trimming and J lost 4 bases; unmatched junction nucleotides: 10. The length of the CDR3 is 16 residues. Looked up from germline, CDR1 is MNHNY and CDR2 is SVGAGI (reference sequence). The V and J genes are TRBV6-6 and TRBJ2-1; 8 positions agree with TRBD1. The specimen sequenced was PBMCs. The clonotype was recovered from a man aged 35 to 55 in good health and CMV-seronegative. CDR3 sequence (DNA): TGTGCCAGCAGTACAACCGGGACAGGAAAATACAATGAGCAGTTCTTC. Amino acid sequence: CASSTTGTGKYNEQFF.